This TCR beta chain was recovered during a study of technical replicates of blood from a few donors. TCRdb's copy holds only in-frame clones and misses some; the assay was immunoSEQ multiplex PCR. The sample contains about 84,000 clones, almost 98% of which appear only once. J was trimmed by 5 bases and V by 4 bases; bases with no gene match: 14. Germline V lookup: CDR1 KGHSH, CDR2 LQKENI. The CDR3 is made up of 16 amino acids. Sequencing input: T cells isolated from PBMCs. The chain employs TRBV18 and TRBJ2-7; 7 positions agree with TRBD1. The sequence was obtained from a human donor in good health. CDR3 amino acids: CASSLPQNRGGNEQYF. CDR3 coding DNA: TGTGCCAGCTCACTCCCCCAAAACAGGGGTGGAAACGAGCAGTACTTC.